This paragraph reports one TCR beta chain. Its matching antigen is unknown. The data originate from a study of long-term antiretroviral therapy in people with HIV. General observations from the study: Post-ART samples showed increased diversity that remained below transplant donor control levels. Older ART regimens were possibly in use when the blood was collected between about 2003 and 2018.

They ran version v3.0 of the immunoSEQ assay at survey level. Each sample aimed for about 40,000-50,000 sequenced T-cell genomes. The method was immunoSEQ multiplex PCR; TCRdb's version includes in-frame clones alone and lacks a portion of them. The sample records 25,000 to 30,000 clones, 65% to 85% being singletons. Each donor provided at least one pre-ART PBMC sample and at least two post-ART PBMC samples. The sequence derives from a man aged 18 to 35 with HIV. This specimen was unsorted PBMCs, taken 0.4 years after starting antiretroviral therapy.

CDR3 nucleotides: TGTGCCAGCAGCTCGCACAGGGGATCGCAACTGAACACTGAAGCTTTCTTT. It translates to CASSSHRGSQLNTEAFF. This chain joins TRBV11-2 and TRBJ1-1; 7 nucleotides match TRBD1. The CDR3 runs 17 residues. V was clipped by 4 bases and J by 0 bases; unmatched bases: 11. The germline V gene has CDR1 SGHAT and CDR2 FQNNGV. The whole variable domain, filled in from reference TRBV11-2 and TRBJ1-1, reads EAGVAQSPRYKIIEKRQSVAFWCNPISGHATLYWYQQILGQGPKLLIQFQNNGVVDDSQLPKDRFSAERLKGVDSTLKIQPAKLEDSAVYLCASSSHRGSQLNTEAFFGQGTRLTVV.